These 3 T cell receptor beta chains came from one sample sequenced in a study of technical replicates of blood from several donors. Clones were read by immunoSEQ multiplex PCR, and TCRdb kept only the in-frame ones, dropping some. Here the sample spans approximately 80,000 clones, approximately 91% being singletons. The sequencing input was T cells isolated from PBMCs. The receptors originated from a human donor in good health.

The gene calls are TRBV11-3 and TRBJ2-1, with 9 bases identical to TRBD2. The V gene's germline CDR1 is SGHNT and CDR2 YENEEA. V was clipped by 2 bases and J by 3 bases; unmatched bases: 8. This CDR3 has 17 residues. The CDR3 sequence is CASSLLGLAGNYNEQFF. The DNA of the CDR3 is TGTGCCAGCAGCTTACTGGGGCTAGCGGGAAACTACAATGAGCAGTTCTTC. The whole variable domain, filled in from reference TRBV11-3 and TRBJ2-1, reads EAGVVQSPRYKIIEKKQPVAFWCNPISGHNTLYWYLQNLGQGPELLIRYENEEAVDDSQLPKDRFSAERLKGVDSTLKIQPAELGDSAVYLCASSLLGLAGNYNEQFFGPGTRLTVL.

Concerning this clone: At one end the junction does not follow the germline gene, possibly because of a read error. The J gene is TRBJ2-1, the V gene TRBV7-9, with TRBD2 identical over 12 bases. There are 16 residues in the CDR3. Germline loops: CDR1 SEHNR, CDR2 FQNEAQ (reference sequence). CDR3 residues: CASSLAGGPYGNEQFF. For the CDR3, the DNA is TGTGCCAGCAGCCTAGCGGGAGGGCCGTATGGCAATGAGCAGTTCTTC.

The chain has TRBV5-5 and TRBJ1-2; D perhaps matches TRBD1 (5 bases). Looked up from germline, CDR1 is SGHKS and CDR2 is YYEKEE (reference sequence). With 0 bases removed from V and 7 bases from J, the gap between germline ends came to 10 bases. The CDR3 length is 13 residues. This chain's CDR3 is CASSLESRVGYTF. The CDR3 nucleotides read TGTGCCAGCAGCTTGGAGAGCAGGGTTGGCTACACCTTC.